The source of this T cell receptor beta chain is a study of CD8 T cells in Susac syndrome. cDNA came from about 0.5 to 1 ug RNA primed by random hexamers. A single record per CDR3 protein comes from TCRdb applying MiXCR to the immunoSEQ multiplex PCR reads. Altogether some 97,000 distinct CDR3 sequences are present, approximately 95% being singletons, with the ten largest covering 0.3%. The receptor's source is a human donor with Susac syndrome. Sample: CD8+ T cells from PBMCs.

The CDR3 sequence is CASSRDTFNQPQHF. The DNA of the CDR3 is TGTGCCAGCAGCCGGGACACCTTCAATCAGCCCCAGCATTTT. This chain connects TRBV12-3 or TRBV12-4 to TRBJ1-5; D may be TRBD1 (6 bases). V lost 6 bases and J lost 3, with 12 bases in between. The length of the CDR3 is 14 residues.